This TCR beta chain is drawn from a study of T cell responses to AZD1222 COVID-19 vaccine. About the research overall: Timing groups of about 4 and about 12 weeks for second doses were pooled. Study conclusions and caveats: White British people made up most donors, females outnumbered males, and clonal diversity was possibly underestimated. No day 14 peak samples; only post-peak repertoires were characterized.

As concerns this clone: As yet, its antigen is unknown.

Some clones are missing from TCRdb's copy, which holds only in-frame ones; the method was immunoSEQ multiplex PCR. The table shows some 130,000 clones, with 91% occurring only once. Trimming took 2 bases from V and 11 from J, leaving 15 bases between them. This CDR3 spans 13 amino acids. Germline V gene lookup returns CDR1 MRHNA and CDR2 SNTAGT. Source: peripheral blood, taken on day 0 of AZD1222 vaccination. This clonotype originated in an adult in good health. V is TRBV6-4 and J is TRBJ1-1; D is unresolved. The CDR3 is CASSDGLGTTAFF. For the CDR3, the DNA is TGTGCCAGCAGTGACGGTTTGGGAACGACGGCTTTCTTT.